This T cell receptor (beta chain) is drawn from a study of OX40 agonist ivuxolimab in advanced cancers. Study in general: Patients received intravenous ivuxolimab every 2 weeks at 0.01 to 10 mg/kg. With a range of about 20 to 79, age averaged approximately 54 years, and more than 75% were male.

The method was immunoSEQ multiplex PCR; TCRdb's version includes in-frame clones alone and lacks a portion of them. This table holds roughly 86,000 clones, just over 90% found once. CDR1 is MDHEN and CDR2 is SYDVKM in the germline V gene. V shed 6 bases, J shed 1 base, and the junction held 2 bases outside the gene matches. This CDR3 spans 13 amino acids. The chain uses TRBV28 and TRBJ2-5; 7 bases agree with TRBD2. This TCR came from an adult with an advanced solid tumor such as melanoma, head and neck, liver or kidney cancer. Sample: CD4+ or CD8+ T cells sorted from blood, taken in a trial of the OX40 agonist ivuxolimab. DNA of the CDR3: TGTGCCAGCAGCACTAGCGCCCAAGAGACCCAGTACTTC. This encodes CASSTSAQETQYF.